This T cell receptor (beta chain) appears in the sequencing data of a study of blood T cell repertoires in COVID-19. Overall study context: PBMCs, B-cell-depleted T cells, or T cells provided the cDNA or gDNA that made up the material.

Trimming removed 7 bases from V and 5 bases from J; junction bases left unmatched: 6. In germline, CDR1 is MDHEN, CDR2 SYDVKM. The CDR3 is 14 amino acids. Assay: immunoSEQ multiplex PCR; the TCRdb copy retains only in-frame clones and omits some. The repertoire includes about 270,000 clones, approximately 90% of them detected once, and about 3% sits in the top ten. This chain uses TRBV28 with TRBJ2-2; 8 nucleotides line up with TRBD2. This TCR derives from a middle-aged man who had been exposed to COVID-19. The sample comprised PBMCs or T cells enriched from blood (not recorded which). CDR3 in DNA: TGTGCCAGCAATCCGGGACTAGGGACCGGGGAGCTGTTTTTT. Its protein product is CASNPGLGTGELFF.